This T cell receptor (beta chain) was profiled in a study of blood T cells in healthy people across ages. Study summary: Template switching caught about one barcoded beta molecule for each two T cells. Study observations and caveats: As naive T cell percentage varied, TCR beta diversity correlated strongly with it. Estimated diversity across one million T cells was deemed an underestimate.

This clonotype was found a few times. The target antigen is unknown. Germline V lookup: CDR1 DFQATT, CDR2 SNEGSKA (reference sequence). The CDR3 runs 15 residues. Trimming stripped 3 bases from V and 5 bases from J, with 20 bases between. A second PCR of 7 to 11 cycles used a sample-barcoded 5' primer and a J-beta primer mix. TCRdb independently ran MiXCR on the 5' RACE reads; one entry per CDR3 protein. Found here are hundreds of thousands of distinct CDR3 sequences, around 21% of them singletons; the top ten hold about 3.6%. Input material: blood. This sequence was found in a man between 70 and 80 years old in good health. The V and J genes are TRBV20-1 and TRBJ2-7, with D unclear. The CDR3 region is CSASTPGQKLDEQYF. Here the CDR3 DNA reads TGCAGTGCTAGTACTCCGGGCCAAAAACTGGACGAGCAGTACTTC.